These T cell receptor beta chains were read from a single sample in a study of cytomegalovirus exposure and HLA in healthy donors. Measured with immunoSEQ multiplex PCR; TCRdb has only the in-frame clones, and not every one. The table shows under 200,000 clones, with around 80% occurring only once. Sequenced: PBMCs. These receptor sequences come from a woman between 40 and 50 years old in good health and CMV-seronegative. Both conserved end residues are part of each CDR3. Each record gives: D gene, clone size, V gene, J gene, CDR3 protein, CDR3 DNA. The D gene is left open where the match is weak. Expanded clones are given a class, and other clones once, few, many or no size at all.

NA,NA,TRBV5-4,TRBJ2-7,CASSLALTYEQYF,TGTGCCAGCAGCTTGGCCCTAACCTACGAGCAGTACTTC
NA,NA,TRBV6-5,TRBJ1-6,CASSDLSGNSPLHF,TGTGCCAGCAGTGACCTATCAGGGAATTCACCCCTCCACTTT
NA,NA,TRBV7-9,TRBJ1-5,CASSLEPPGNQPQHF,TGTGCCAGCAGCTTAGAGCCGCCTGGCAATCAGCCCCAGCATTTT
NA,NA,TRBV5-1,TRBJ2-3,CASSLAARGTALDF,TGCGCCAGCAGCTTGGCCGCCCGCGGGACAGCCCTAGATTTT
NA,NA,TRBV23-1,TRBJ2-2,CASSQSRTVLTGELFF,TGCGCCAGCAGTCAATCCAGGACAGTGCTCACCGGGGAGCTGTTTTTT
NA,NA,TRBV7-3,TRBJ2-2,CASSLANPNTGELFF,TGTGCCAGCAGCTTAGCTAACCCGAACACCGGGGAGCTGTTTTTT
NA,NA,TRBV15,TRBJ2-5,CATSSSQGRRETQYF,TGTGCCACCAGCAGTTCACAGGGGAGGAGAGAGACCCAGTACTTC
TRBD1,NA,TRBV13,TRBJ1-3,CASSPSGQGVERNTIYF,TGTGCCAGCAGCCCTTCGGGACAGGGTGTTGAACGAAACACCATATATTTT
NA,once,TRBV30,TRBJ2-7,CAWRSVEQYF,TGTGCCTGGAGGTCGGTGGAGCAGTACTTC
TRBD1,few,TRBV5-1,TRBJ1-1,CASSRDRDQAFF,TGCGCCAGCAGCAGGGACAGAGATCAAGCTTTCTTT
NA,few,TRBV5-1,TRBJ1-3,CASSLVHSPGRALSGNTIYF,TGCGCCAGCAGCTTGGTTCATTCCCCTGGGAGGGCCCTCTCTGGAAACACCATATATTTT
NA,NA,TRBV5-1,TRBJ2-1,CASSLSQGGNEQFF,TGCGCCAGCAGCTTGTCGCAGGGGGGCAATGAGCAGTTCTTC
NA,NA,TRBV21-1,TRBJ2-2,CASSKEQREGRTGELFF,TGTGCCAGCAGCAAAGAACAGCGGGAGGGCCGAACCGGGGAGCTGTTTTTT
NA,few,TRBV4-1,TRBJ1-4,CASSPTGSEKLFF,TGCGCCAGCAGCCCGACAGGATCCGAAAAACTGTTTTTT
NA,few,TRBV6-1,TRBJ1-4,CASSEFGKGEKLFF,TGTGCCAGCAGTGAATTCGGGAAAGGTGAAAAACTGTTTTTT
TRBD1,once,TRBV30,TRBJ2-5,CATDRVGATYQETQYF,TGTGCCACTGACAGGGTGGGGGCGACGTACCAAGAGACCCAGTACTTC
TRBD1,NA,TRBV6-1,TRBJ1-1,CASSLYRGANTEAFF,TGTGCCAGCAGTCTATACAGGGGTGCGAACACTGAAGCTTTCTTT
NA,few,TRBV30,TRBJ1-1,CAWKGGAKPEAFF,TGTGCCTGGAAAGGAGGGGCGAAACCTGAAGCTTTCTTT
NA,NA,TRBV6-6,TRBJ2-7,CASSYPQPAGEQYF,TGTGCCAGCAGTTACCCTCAACCGGCGGGGGAGCAGTACTTC
TRBD1,NA,TRBV27,TRBJ2-7,CASSYGTGEPAYEQYF,TGTGCCAGCAGTTATGGGACAGGGGAACCCGCTTACGAGCAGTACTTC
NA,NA,TRBV28,TRBJ1-1,CASSPPGLEAFF,TGTGCCAGCAGCCCCCCGGGTCTTGAAGCTTTCTTT
NA,once,TRBV13,TRBJ1-1,CASSSYSGEAFF,TGTGCCAGCAGCTCGTACTCAGGGGAGGCTTTCTTT
TRBD1,NA,TRBV28,TRBJ1-1,CAGRDRENTEAFF,TGTGCCGGACGGGACAGGGAGAACACTGAAGCTTTCTTT
NA,few,TRBV4-3,TRBJ2-1,CASTQSGTGTYNEQFF,TGCGCCAGCACCCAATCCGGGACTGGGACCTACAATGAGCAGTTCTTC
TRBD1,NA,TRBV7-2,TRBJ2-1,CASSLGDRVSNEQFF,TGTGCCAGCAGCTTAGGGGACAGGGTATCCAATGAGCAGTTCTTC
TRBD2,NA,TRBV11-2,TRBJ2-2,CASSLGLAGLPEGELFF,TGTGCCAGCAGCTTAGGTCTAGCGGGCCTTCCGGAGGGGGAGCTGTTTTTT
NA,NA,TRBV21-1,TRBJ2-1,CASSKARGGPSREFF,TGTGCCAGCAGCAAAGCTCGGGGTGGGCCGTCCCGAGAGTTCTTC